The 28 T cell receptor beta chains below come from one sample, sequenced in a study of blood T cells in healthy people across ages. Sample-barcoded 5' priming and a J-beta primer mix drove a second PCR of roughly 7 to 11 cycles. Each CDR3 protein is one row after TCRdb ran MiXCR on the 5' RACE reads. The sample carries about 1.8 million distinct CDR3 sequences, 40% to 55% recorded once. Sequenced material: blood. The receptor set was obtained from a woman in her 40s in good health.

The rearrangement joins TRBV5-1 to TRBJ2-3; TRBD2 matches at 12 bases. The germline V gene has CDR1 SGHRS and CDR2 YFSETQ. The V and J ends lost 0 bases and 1 base, in that order; junction bases with no gene match: 12. CDR3 length: 20 residues. In nucleotides, the CDR3 is TGCGCCAGCAGCTTGGTCCCTCTCGCTAGCGGGGGGGCCGGCACAGATACGCAGTATTTT. It specifies CASSLVPLASGGAGTDTQYF. Using reference TRBV5-1 and TRBJ2-3 for the parts outside the CDR3, the full variable domain is KAGVTQTPRYLIKTRGQQVTLSCSPISGHRSVSWYQQTPGQGLQFLFEYFSETQRNKGNFPGRFSGRQFSNSRSEMNVSTLELGDSALYLCASSLVPLASGGAGTDTQYFGPGTRLTVL.

V and J are TRBV6-5 and TRBJ2-7; D is possibly TRBD1 or TRBD2 (5 bases each). From germline, CDR1 is MNHEY and CDR2 SVGAGI. V lost 8 bases and J lost 3, with 20 bases in between. The CDR3 runs 15 residues. The CDR3: CASSRPGRAHYEQYF. In DNA form, the CDR3 reads TGTGCCAGCTCGCGTCCAGGGCGGGCCCACTACGAGCAGTACTTC.

The CDR3 sequence: CASRSLTGVNNEQFF. DNA of the CDR3: TGCGCCAGCCGGTCTTTGACAGGGGTTAACAATGAGCAGTTCTTC. This chain connects TRBV5-1 to TRBJ2-1; 8 positions match TRBD1. The CDR3 is 15 amino acids. Germline V CDR1 and CDR2: SGHRS, YFSETQ. Germline trimming cut 7 bases from V and 5 bases from J; bases unmatched to any gene: 11.

CDR3 DNA: TGTGCCGGTACCCATTACGAGCAGTACTTC. Protein sequence: CAGTHYEQYF. The genes are TRBV27 and TRBJ2-5; D not resolved. The J call may be wrong; the DNA end is better matched by TRBJ2-7. Germline CDR1 reads MNHEY; CDR2 reads SMNVEV (reference sequence). The CDR3 spans 10 residues.

The chain recombines TRBV20-1 with TRBJ1-6; TRBD1 matches 9 bases. Germline V lookup: CDR1 DFQATT, CDR2 SNEGSKA (reference sequence). The CDR3 is made up of 16 amino acids. V was pared by 0 bases and J by 8 bases, with 8 bases of the junction left unmatched. In nucleotides, the CDR3 is TGCAGTGCTAGAGAGCTACAGGGACAGGGATATTCACCCCTCCACTTT. Translating gives CSARELQGQGYSPLHF.

The CDR3 reads CASSVAEASLRTDTQYF. CDR3 DNA: TGTGCCAGCAGCGTAGCTGAGGCTAGCCTACGAACAGATACGCAGTATTTT. The V call is TRBV9, the J call TRBJ2-3, with D possibly matching TRBD2 (5 bases). Trimming took 0 bases from V and 3 from J, leaving 17 bases between them. CDR1 is SGDLS and CDR2 is YYNGEE in the germline V gene. CDR3 length equals 17 residues.

This clonotype was seen a single time. The genes are TRBV15 and TRBJ2-4; D is uncertain. V was cut by 0 bases and J by 0 bases, with 18 bases left in between. CDR1 is LNHNV, CDR2 YYDKDF, per germline (reference sequence). The CDR3 has 19 residues. CDR3 amino acids: CATSREGRSAILAKNIQYF. Written as DNA, the CDR3 is TGTGCCACCAGCAGAGAAGGCAGGTCGGCGATACTAGCCAAAAACATTCAGTACTTC.

The rearrangement uses TRBV6-2 or TRBV6-3 and TRBJ2-7; TRBD2 might be the D (5 bases). V shed 5 bases and J shed 5 bases, with 19 bases lying between them. This CDR3 region has 15 residues. The V gene's germline CDR1 is MNHEY and CDR2 SVGEGT. CDR3 DNA: TGTGCCAGCAGTCCTCGGAGGACTCAAGGCCACGAGCAGTACTTC. Its protein is CASSPRRTQGHEQYF.

This clonotype was seen a few times. Relative to the germline gene, one junction end is altered; a read error may explain this. The CDR3 DNA sequence: TGTGCCAGCAGTTTATCAAAGGGAGTTCTAGCCAAAAACATTGAGTACTTC. Encoded protein: CASSLSKGVLAKNIEYF. The rearrangement joins TRBV27 to TRBJ2-4; maybe TRBD2 (5 bases). This CDR3 has 17 amino acids. The V gene's germline CDR1 is MNHEY and CDR2 SMNVEV (reference sequence).

This clonotype was detected only a few times. This sequence joins TRBV7-9 and TRBJ1-4; D not certain. The germline gives CDR1 SEHNR, CDR2 FQNEAQ (reference sequence). The length of the CDR3 is 15 residues. The ends were cut back, 5 bases at V and 2 bases at J, with 12 bases in the middle. CDR3 DNA sequence: TGTGCCAGCAGCGACCCCGGCGGGACTAATGAAAAACTGTTTTTT. It encodes CASSDPGGTNEKLFF.

This rearrangement joins TRBV29-1 to TRBJ2-3; D is possibly TRBD2 (5 bases). V was pared by 5 bases and J by 1 base, with 16 bases between. The germline V gene encodes CDR1 SQVTM and CDR2 ANQGSEA. CDR3 length equals 15 residues. The CDR3 loop is CSVWESRTRTDTQYF. DNA for the CDR3: TGCAGCGTTTGGGAGAGCAGGACTCGCACAGATACGCAGTATTTT.

The rearrangement uses TRBV9 and TRBJ2-1, with 9 bases fitting TRBD1. The germline CDR1 and CDR2 sequences are SGDLS and YYNGEE. This CDR3 is 15 amino acids long. With 1 base clipped from V and 6 bases from J, the junction kept 5 bases outside the gene matches. The DNA for the CDR3 is TGTGCCAGCAGCGTACGTGGGACAGGGTCCAATGAGCAGTTCTTC. Its translation: CASSVRGTGSNEQFF.

The chain uses TRBV4-2 and TRBJ2-1, with 11 bases aligning to TRBD1. After removal of 2 bases from V and 9 bases from J, the junction contained 12 bases not matched to a gene. Germline CDR1 LGHNA, CDR2 YNFKEQ. There are 17 residues in the CDR3. CDR3 in DNA: TGTGCCAGCAGCCAAACCTCCGGGACAGGGGGTAAGAGTGAGCAGTTCTTC. Translated: CASSQTSGTGGKSEQFF.

This clonotype has just one count. V gene TRBV6-1 combines with J gene TRBJ1-6; D is unresolved. Trimming removed 11 bases from V and 4 bases from J, with 15 bases in between. Germline V CDR1 and CDR2: MNHNS, SASEGT. This CDR3 region has 14 residues. This CDR3 reads CAGMGGRYNSPLHF. DNA of the CDR3: TGTGCCGGCATGGGAGGACGGTATAATTCACCCCTCCACTTT.

On this clonotype itself: At one of its ends the junction is not consistent with the germline gene, which may arise from a read error. V and J are TRBV20-1 and TRBJ2-1; TRBD2 agrees at 13 bases. This CDR3 comprises 16 residues. Germline V gene lookup returns CDR1 DFQATT and CDR2 SNEGSKA (reference sequence). CDR3 loop: CSAPRLAGGRYNEQLF. The DNA of the CDR3 is TGCAGTGCTCCTCGACTAGCGGGGGGCCGCTACAATGAGCAGTTATTC.

The chain carries TRBV20-1 and TRBJ1-5; 8 bases agree with TRBD1. Germline V CDR1 and CDR2: DFQATT, SNEGSKA (reference sequence). The CDR3 is 15 residues long. The V and J ends lost 0 bases and 6 bases, in that order; junction bases with no gene match: 7. The CDR3 DNA reads TGCAGTGCTAGAGATCCCAAGGACAGGGCTCAGCCCCAGCATTTT. Protein product: CSARDPKDRAQPQHF.

The chain employs TRBV6-6 and TRBJ2-5; D is unclear. V lost 5 bases and J lost 4, with 11 bases in between. Germline-derived CDR1 and CDR2 are MNHNY and SVGAGI (reference sequence). The CDR3 loop spans 13 amino acids. This chain's CDR3 is CASSARNLETQYF. Here the CDR3 DNA reads TGTGCCAGCAGTGCACGCAATTTAGAGACCCAGTACTTC.

This clonotype was recorded a few times. V gene TRBV15 combines with J gene TRBJ2-1, with 11 bases matching TRBD1. The trim removed 5 bases at V and 5 bases at J, leaving 8 bases unmatched. The CDR3 runs 16 residues. In germline, CDR1 is LNHNV, CDR2 YYDKDF (reference sequence). The CDR3 loop reads CATSGLGQGANNEQFF. The CDR3 nucleotides are TGTGCCACCAGCGGACTAGGACAGGGGGCCAACAATGAGCAGTTCTTC.

This clonotype occurred a few times. This sequence joins TRBV6-2 or TRBV6-3 and TRBJ1-5; D might be TRBD1 (5 bases). CDR1 MNHEY and CDR2 SVGEGT come from the germline V gene. Deletions cut 6 bases from V and 2 bases from J, with 17 bases between. This CDR3 is built from 16 residues. CDR3 sequence (DNA): TGTGCCAGCAGCCTCATACCCCAGGGTGGCAATCAGCCCCAGCATTTT. As protein: CASSLIPQGGNQPQHF.

The chain employs TRBV12-5 and TRBJ2-5; unclear D gene. Trimming took 5 bases from V and 4 from J, leaving 11 bases between them. CDR3 size: 13 residues. In germline, CDR1 is LGHNT, CDR2 FRNRAP. The CDR3 sequence is CASGVALGETQYF. The CDR3 bases are TGTGCTAGTGGTGTGGCGTTGGGAGAGACCCAGTACTTC.

This chain links TRBV23-1 with TRBJ2-3; D might be TRBD1 or TRBD2, each matching 6 bases. TRBV23-1 is assigned to the ORF class and has an uncertain function. CDR3 length equals 15 residues. V was pared by 9 bases and J by 2 bases, with 18 bases between. CDR3 amino acids: CASNRAQRVTDTQYF. As DNA, the CDR3 is TGCGCCAGTAACAGGGCCCAGCGGGTCACAGATACGCAGTATTTT.

A few counts support this clonotype. The chain carries TRBV27 and TRBJ2-6, with 10 bases matching TRBD1. The CDR3 totals 19 residues. Germline CDR1 is MNHEY and CDR2 is SMNVEV (reference sequence). Losses at the gene ends were 6 bases for V and 0 bases for J; bases not matched to a gene: 11. In DNA form, the CDR3 reads TGTGCCAGCAGACCGGGACAGGGGCAAAAGGTCTCTGGGGCCAACGTCCTGACTTTC. It specifies CASRPGQGQKVSGANVLTF.

The CDR3 DNA reads TGTGCCAGCAGCTCCCGACTAGCGGGGGATACGAGGGAGCAGTACTTC. Its protein product is CASSSRLAGDTREQYF. V and J are TRBV13 and TRBJ2-5, with 12 bases fitting TRBD2. This CDR3 has 16 residues. The J segment lost 11 bases and the V segment lost 4 bases, leaving 14 bases of the junction unmatched. Germline-derived CDR1 and CDR2 are PRHDT and FYEKMQ (reference sequence).

This chain joins TRBV6-2 or TRBV6-3 and TRBJ2-7; 11 nucleotides align to TRBD2. Trimming took 2 bases from V and 2 from J; bases not matched to a gene: 14. Germline CDR1 is MNHEY and CDR2 is SVGEGT. The CDR3 spans 19 residues. The CDR3 DNA reads TGTGCCAGCAGTTACGAGTCAGACCTAGCGGGGGGACCCACCTACGAGCAGTACTTC. Its translation is CASSYESDLAGGPTYEQYF.

The chain carries TRBV5-1 and TRBJ2-3, with D perhaps assigned TRBD1 or TRBD2 (6 bases each). From germline, CDR1 is SGHRS and CDR2 YFSETQ. The germline V and J ends were trimmed by 4 bases and 1 base, with 16 bases remaining between them. This CDR3 has 16 amino acids. The CDR3 bases are TGCGCCAGCAGCCCGAATACGGGGGCCCGCACAGATACGCAGTATTTT. It yields the protein CASSPNTGARTDTQYF.

The chain is built from TRBV20-1 and TRBJ1-1; 7 nucleotides line up with TRBD1. This CDR3 is 16 amino acids long. Per germline, CDR1 DFQATT and CDR2 SNEGSKA (reference sequence). With 6 bases clipped from V and 4 bases from J, the junction kept 17 bases outside the gene matches. This CDR3 reads CSAKGGYRELSTEAFF. DNA for the CDR3: TGCAGTGCCAAAGGGGGCTACCGAGAGTTGAGCACTGAAGCTTTCTTT.

The V call is TRBV14, the J call TRBJ1-1; maybe TRBD1 (6 bases). Looked up from germline, CDR1 is SGHDN and CDR2 is FVKESK. V lost 1 base and J lost 9, with 12 bases in between. This CDR3 has 13 amino acids. The CDR3 DNA reads as TGTGCCAGCAGCCAAGCATACGGGACAAAAGCTTTCTTT. Translation gives CASSQAYGTKAFF.

This clonotype was recorded once. The rearrangement uses TRBV7-8 and TRBJ2-3; no firm D call. The V and J ends lost 5 bases and 2 bases respectively, with 14 bases between them. CDR3 length: 15 residues. Germline V gives CDR1 SGHVS, CDR2 FQNEAQ. The CDR3, as DNA: TGTGCCAGCAGCGCGAATCGTGCCTACACAGATACGCAGTATTTT. Translation: CASSANRAYTDTQYF.